The present T cell receptor (beta chain) was sequenced within a study of blood T cells in healthy people across ages. Notes on the study in general: The study found more naive CD4+ cells and higher diversity in long-lived than aged donors.

In its sample, this clonotype was seen a few times. Its antigen is not known. It was with a sample-barcoded 5' primer and a J-beta primer mix that a second PCR of roughly 6 to 12 cycles was run. In TCRdb, the 5' RACE reads were re-called with MiXCR into one record per CDR3 protein. The repertoire consists of hundreds of thousands of distinct CDR3 sequences, with 20% to 25% occurring once and the leading ten covering roughly 22%. V gave up 5 bases and J gave up 0 bases, with 12 bases separating them. Per germline, CDR1 SGHTA and CDR2 FQGNSA. The CDR3 consists of 15 residues. The specimen sequenced was blood. The sequence came from a man in his sixties or seventies in good health. J is TRBJ2-3 and V is TRBV7-2; D is ambiguous. The CDR3 region is CASSQDNSSTDTQYF. The CDR3 nucleotides are TGTGCCAGCAGCCAAGACAACTCTAGCACAGATACGCAGTATTTT.